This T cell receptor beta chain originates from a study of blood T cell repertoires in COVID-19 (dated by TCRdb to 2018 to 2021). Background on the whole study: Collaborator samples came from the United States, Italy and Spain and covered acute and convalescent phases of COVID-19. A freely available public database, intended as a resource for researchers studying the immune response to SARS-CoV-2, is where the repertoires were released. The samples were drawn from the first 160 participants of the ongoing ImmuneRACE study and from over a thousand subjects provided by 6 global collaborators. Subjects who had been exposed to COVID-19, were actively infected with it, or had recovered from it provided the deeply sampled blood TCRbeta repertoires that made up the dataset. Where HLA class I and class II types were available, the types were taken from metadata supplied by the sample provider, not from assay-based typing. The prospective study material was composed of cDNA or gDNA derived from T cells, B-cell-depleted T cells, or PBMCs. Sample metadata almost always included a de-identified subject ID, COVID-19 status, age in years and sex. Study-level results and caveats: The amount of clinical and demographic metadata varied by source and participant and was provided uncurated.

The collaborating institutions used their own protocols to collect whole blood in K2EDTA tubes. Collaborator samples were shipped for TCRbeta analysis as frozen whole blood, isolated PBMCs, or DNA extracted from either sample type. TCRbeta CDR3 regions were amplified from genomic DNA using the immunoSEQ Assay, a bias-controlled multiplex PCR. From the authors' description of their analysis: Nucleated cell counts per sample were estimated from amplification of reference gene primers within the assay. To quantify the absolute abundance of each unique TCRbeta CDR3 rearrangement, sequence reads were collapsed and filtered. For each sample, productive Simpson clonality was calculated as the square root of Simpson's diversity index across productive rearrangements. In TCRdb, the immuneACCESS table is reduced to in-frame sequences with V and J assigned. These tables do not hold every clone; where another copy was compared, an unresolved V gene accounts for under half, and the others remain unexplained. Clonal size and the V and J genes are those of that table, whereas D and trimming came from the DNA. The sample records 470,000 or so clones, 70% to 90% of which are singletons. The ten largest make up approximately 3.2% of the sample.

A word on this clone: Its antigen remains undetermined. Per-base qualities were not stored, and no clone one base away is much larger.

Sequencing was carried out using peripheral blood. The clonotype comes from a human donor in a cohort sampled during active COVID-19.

CDR3 protein: CSVTVTATYEQYF. The DNA is TGCAGCGTTACAGTGACAGCCACCTACGAGCAGTACTTC. The chain links TRBV29-1 with TRBJ2-7; matching of 5 bases hints at TRBD1 as the D gene. According to the germline V gene, CDR1 reads SQVTM and CDR2 reads ANQGSEA. V loses 5 bases, J loses 2 bases, and the germline ends lie 13 bases apart. The CDR3, cysteine through phenylalanine, is 13 amino acids long. Only CDR3 DNA remains: 39 bases, in frame from the first base.